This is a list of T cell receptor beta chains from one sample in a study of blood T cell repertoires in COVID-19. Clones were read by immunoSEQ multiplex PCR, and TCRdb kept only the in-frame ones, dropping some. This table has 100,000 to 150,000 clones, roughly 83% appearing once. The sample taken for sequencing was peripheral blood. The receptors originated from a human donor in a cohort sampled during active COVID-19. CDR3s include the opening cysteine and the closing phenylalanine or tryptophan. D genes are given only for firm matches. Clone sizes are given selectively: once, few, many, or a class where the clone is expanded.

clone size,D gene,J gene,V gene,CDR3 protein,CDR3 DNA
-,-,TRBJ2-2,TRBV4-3,CASSQEVSAKLFF,TGCGCCAGCAGCCAAGAAGTTTCCGCGAAGCTGTTTTTT
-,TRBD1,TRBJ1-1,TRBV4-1,CASSQEIGRGLTEAFF,TGCGCCAGCAGCCAAGAAATAGGCAGGGGGCTGACTGAAGCTTTCTTT
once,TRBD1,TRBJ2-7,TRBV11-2,CASSQRPGQGLYEQYF,TGTGCCAGCAGCCAACGGCCGGGACAGGGTCTGTACGAGCAGTACTTC
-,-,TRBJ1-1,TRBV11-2,CASSLAGGGTEAFF,TGTGCCAGCAGCTTAGCCGGGGGAGGCACTGAAGCTTTCTTT
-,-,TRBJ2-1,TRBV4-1,CASSQPRLSGGVNEQFF,TGCGCCAGCAGCCAACCGCGACTCTCTGGGGGCGTCAATGAGCAGTTCTTC
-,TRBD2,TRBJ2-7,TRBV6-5,CASSRLAGEQYF,TGTGCCAGCAGCAGACTAGCGGGCGAGCAGTACTTC
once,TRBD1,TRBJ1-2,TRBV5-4,CASSPRQGAGYTF,TGTGCCAGCAGCCCTCGACAGGGGGCGGGCTACACCTTC
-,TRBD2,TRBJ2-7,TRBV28,CASSLRPSGLSYEQYF,TGTGCCAGCAGTTTGAGGCCTAGCGGGCTCTCCTACGAGCAGTACTTC
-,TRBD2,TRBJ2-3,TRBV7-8,CASSTTPSGSLDTQYF,TGTGCCAGCAGCACGACTCCTAGCGGGAGTTTAGATACGCAGTATTTT
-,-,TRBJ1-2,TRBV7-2,CASSPQGSGYTF,TGTGCCAGCAGCCCCCAGGGATCGGGCTACACCTTC
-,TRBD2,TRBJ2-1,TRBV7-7,CASSLKRTSGNYNEQFF,TGTGCCAGCAGCCTAAAAAGGACTAGCGGGAACTACAATGAGCAGTTCTTC
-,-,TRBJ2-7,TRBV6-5,CASRGTGLYEQYF,TGTGCCAGCAGGGGAACAGGTTTATACGAGCAGTACTTC
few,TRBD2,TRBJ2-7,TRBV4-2,CASSQVAGQTYEQYF,TGTGCCAGCAGCCAAGTAGCGGGCCAGACCTACGAGCAGTACTTC
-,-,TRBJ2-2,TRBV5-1,CASSWTRRTNTGELFF,TGCGCCAGCAGCTGGACGCGGAGGACGAACACCGGGGAGCTGTTTTTT
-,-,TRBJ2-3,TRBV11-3,CASSLGAGWADDLDTQYF,TGTGCCAGCAGCCTAGGGGCGGGTTGGGCAGATGATCTGGATACGCAGTATTTT
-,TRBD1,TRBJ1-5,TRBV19,CASSGGQGSIQPQHF,TGTGCCAGTAGTGGGGGACAGGGAAGTATACAGCCCCAGCATTTT
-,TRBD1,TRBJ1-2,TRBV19,CASNARETGKTNYGYTF,TGTGCCAGTAATGCGAGGGAGACAGGGAAAACGAACTATGGCTACACCTTC
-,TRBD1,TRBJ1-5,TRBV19,CASSSYPQGARDQPQHF,TGTGCCAGTAGTTCTTACCCTCAGGGGGCGAGGGATCAGCCCCAGCATTTT
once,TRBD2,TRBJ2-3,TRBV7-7,CASSSSGPGPTDTQYF,TGTGCTAGCAGCTCTAGCGGGCCGGGTCCCACAGATACGCAGTATTTT
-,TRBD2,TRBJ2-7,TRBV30,CAWTPSGSPYEQYF,TGTGCCTGGACCCCTAGCGGGTCGCCCTACGAGCAGTACTTC
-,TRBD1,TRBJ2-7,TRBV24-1,CATSGQGHEQYF,TGTGCCACCAGTGGACAGGGACACGAGCAGTACTTC
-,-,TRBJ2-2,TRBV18,CASSTGLRTGELFF,TGTGCCAGCTCAACGGGACTCCGGACCGGGGAGCTGTTTTTT
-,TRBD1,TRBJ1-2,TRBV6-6,CASSRMGGTGVHFGYTF,TGTGCCAGCAGCCGAATGGGAGGGACAGGGGTACATTTTGGCTACACCTTC
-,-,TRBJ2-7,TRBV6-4,CASRGRGLLAGRSYEQYF,TGTGCCAGCAGGGGCAGGGGGCTTCTAGCGGGACGCTCCTACGAGCAGTACTTC
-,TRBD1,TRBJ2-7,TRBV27,CASSSRTGFSYEQYF,TGTGCCAGCAGTTCCCGGACAGGTTTCTCCTACGAGCAGTACTTC
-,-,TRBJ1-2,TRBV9,CASSVAQGGYTF,TGTGCCAGCAGCGTAGCACAGGGCGGCTACACCTTC
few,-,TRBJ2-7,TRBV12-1,CASSFVRQREWYEQYF,TGTGCCAGCAGCTTTGTCCGCCAGCGGGAGTGGTACGAGCAGTACTTC
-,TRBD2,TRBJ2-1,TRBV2,CASRLAGVYEQFF,TGTGCCAGCAGACTAGCGGGAGTCTATGAGCAGTTCTTC
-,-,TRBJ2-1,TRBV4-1,CASSQPKTGNEQFF,TGCGCCAGCAGCCAACCCAAGACAGGCAATGAGCAGTTCTTC
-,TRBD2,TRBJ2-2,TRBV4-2,CASSQGGLARPGELFF,TGTGCCAGCAGCCAAGGGGGACTAGCTCGGCCCGGGGAGCTGTTTTTT
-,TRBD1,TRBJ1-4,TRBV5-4,CASRDRANEKLFF,TGTGCCAGCCGGGACAGGGCTAATGAAAAACTGTTTTTT
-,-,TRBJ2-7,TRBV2,CASSEYFGSYEQYF,TGTGCCAGCAGTGAATATTTCGGCTCCTACGAGCAGTACTTC
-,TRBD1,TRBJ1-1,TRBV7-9,CAIPNRGGGMTEAFF,TGTGCCATCCCGAACCGAGGGGGCGGGATGACTGAAGCTTTCTTT
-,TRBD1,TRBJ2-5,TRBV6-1,CASSEVPIVGQGTPRETQYF,TGTGCCAGCAGTGAAGTTCCGATCGTAGGACAGGGAACCCCGAGGGAGACCCAGTACTTC
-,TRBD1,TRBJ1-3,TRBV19,CATIKTGPGNTIYF,TGTGCCACTATTAAGACAGGGCCTGGAAACACCATATATTTT
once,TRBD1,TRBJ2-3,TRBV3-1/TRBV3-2,CASSQVALRTGVYTDTQYF,TGTGCCAGCAGCCAAGTTGCCCTCAGGACAGGGGTATACACAGATACGCAGTATTTT
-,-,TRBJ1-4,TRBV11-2,CASSLVAGGAVEKLFF,TGTGCCAGCAGCTTAGTCGCGGGGGGGGCAGTTGAAAAACTGTTTTTT
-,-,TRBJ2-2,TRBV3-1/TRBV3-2,CASSRLQKNTGELFF,TGTGCCAGCAGCCGCCTACAGAAGAACACCGGGGAGCTGTTTTTT
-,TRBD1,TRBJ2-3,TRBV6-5,CASQLQGITDTQYF,TGTGCCAGCCAGCTACAGGGGATCACAGATACGCAGTATTTT
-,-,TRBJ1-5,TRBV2,CASRGRTSNQPQHF,TGTGCCAGCAGGGGGCGGACGAGCAATCAGCCCCAGCATTTT
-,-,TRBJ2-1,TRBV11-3,CASSLGPGSLQFF,TGTGCCAGCAGCTTAGGCCCGGGTTCACTCCAGTTCTTC
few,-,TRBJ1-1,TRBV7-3,CASSLGGPTNTEAFF,TGTGCCAGCAGCTTAGGAGGGCCGACAAACACTGAAGCTTTCTTT
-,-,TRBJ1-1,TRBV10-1,CASPHGSGTEAFF,TGCGCCAGCCCCCATGGGTCGGGCACTGAAGCTTTCTTT
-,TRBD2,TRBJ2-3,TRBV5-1,CASSSSGTTTDTQYF,TGCGCCAGCAGCTCATCCGGGACTACAACAGATACGCAGTATTTT
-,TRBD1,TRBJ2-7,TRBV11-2,CASSLGPWDRPYEQYF,TGTGCCAGCAGCTTAGGGCCCTGGGACAGGCCCTACGAGCAGTACTTC
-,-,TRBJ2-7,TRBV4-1,CASSQRGGLEQYF,TGCGCCAGCAGCCAACGCGGGGGCTTGGAGCAGTACTTC
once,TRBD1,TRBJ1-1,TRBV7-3,CASSTTGPNTEAFF,TGTGCCAGCAGCACGACAGGGCCGAACACTGAAGCTTTCTTT
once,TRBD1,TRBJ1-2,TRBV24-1,CATRDRDSYGYTF,TGTGCCACCAGAGACCGGGACAGCTATGGCTACACCTTC
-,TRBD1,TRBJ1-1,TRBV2,CASRIGDRGPNTEAFF,TGTGCCAGCAGGATCGGAGACAGGGGGCCGAACACTGAAGCTTTCTTT
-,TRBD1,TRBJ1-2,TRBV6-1,CASSEWDRGSVGYTF,TGTGCCAGCAGTGAGTGGGACAGGGGATCGGTGGGCTACACCTTC
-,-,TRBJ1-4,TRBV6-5,CASREGGHYEKLFF,TGTGCCAGCAGGGAGGGAGGGCATTATGAAAAACTGTTTTTT
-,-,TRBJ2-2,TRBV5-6,CASSLFIISGELFF,TGTGCCAGCAGCTTATTCATTATTAGCGGGGAGCTGTTTTTT
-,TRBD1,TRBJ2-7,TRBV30,CAWRSIGQGYEQYF,TGTGCCTGGAGAAGTATAGGACAGGGGTACGAGCAGTACTTC
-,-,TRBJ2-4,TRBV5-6,CASTLSGQLLAKNIQYF,TGTGCCAGCACCCTATCCGGACAGCTTCTAGCCAAAAACATTCAGTACTTC
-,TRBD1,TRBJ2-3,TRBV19,CASRNRGRGTDTQYF,TGTGCCAGTAGGAACAGGGGGCGCGGCACAGATACGCAGTATTTT
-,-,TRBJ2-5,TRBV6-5,CASSYIFEYQETQYF,TGTGCCAGCAGTTATATTTTTGAGTACCAAGAGACCCAGTACTTC
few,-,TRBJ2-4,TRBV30,CAWSHGGQHKNIQYF,TGTGCCTGGAGCCACGGAGGGCAGCACAAAAACATTCAGTACTTC